The sequence of this T cell receptor beta chain was determined in a study of technical replicates of blood from a handful of donors. Trimming removed 8 bases from V and 1 base from J, with 11 bases in between. Germline lookup yields CDR1 SEHNR and CDR2 FQNEAQ (reference sequence). The CDR3 covers 13 residues. Profiling relied on immunoSEQ multiplex PCR, and the TCRdb table lists in-frame clones only, not all of them. The table records roughly 80,000 clones, roughly 94% of them present only once. The V and J genes are TRBV7-9 and TRBJ1-1; D call uncertain. The sequence came from a human donor in good health. Sequencing was performed on T cells isolated from PBMCs. The CDR3 DNA reads TGTGCCAGCGGCGCCGACTGGAACACTGAAGCTTTCTTT. Translation gives CASGADWNTEAFF.